This T cell receptor beta chain was retrieved from a study of shared clonotypes between healthy human individuals. Background on the study: A donor's plate count was three for CD4 naive and three for CD4 memory; CD8 naive had two and CD8 memory one. Whole-study findings and limits: Around 4.9% of naive CD4 clonotypes were shared across four donors.

The method was immunoSEQ multiplex PCR; TCRdb's version includes in-frame clones alone and lacks a portion of them. This sample carries roughly 2.5 million clones, around nine tenths of them seen once, and the ten largest clones take over 0.12%. The CDR3 is made up of 15 amino acids. Trimming took off 4 bases at V and 2 bases at J, with 13 bases between the two ends. From germline, CDR1 is SGHNT and CDR2 YYREEE (reference sequence). In regard to this clone: The antigen remains unidentified.

Subsets obtained from CD4+ cells comprised CD45RA+ naive and CD45RA-negative memory cells. Sequencing used naive CD4+ T cells sorted from blood. Subset of the sample: CD45RA+ positively selected. This receptor was identified in a man between 18 and 29 years old in good health. The chain carries TRBV5-4 and TRBJ2-1; tentatively, D is TRBD1 or TRBD2 (5 bases each). The CDR3 loop reads CASSPGTSPYNEQFF. The CDR3 DNA is TGTGCCAGCAGCCCCGGGACGAGTCCCTACAATGAGCAGTTCTTC.